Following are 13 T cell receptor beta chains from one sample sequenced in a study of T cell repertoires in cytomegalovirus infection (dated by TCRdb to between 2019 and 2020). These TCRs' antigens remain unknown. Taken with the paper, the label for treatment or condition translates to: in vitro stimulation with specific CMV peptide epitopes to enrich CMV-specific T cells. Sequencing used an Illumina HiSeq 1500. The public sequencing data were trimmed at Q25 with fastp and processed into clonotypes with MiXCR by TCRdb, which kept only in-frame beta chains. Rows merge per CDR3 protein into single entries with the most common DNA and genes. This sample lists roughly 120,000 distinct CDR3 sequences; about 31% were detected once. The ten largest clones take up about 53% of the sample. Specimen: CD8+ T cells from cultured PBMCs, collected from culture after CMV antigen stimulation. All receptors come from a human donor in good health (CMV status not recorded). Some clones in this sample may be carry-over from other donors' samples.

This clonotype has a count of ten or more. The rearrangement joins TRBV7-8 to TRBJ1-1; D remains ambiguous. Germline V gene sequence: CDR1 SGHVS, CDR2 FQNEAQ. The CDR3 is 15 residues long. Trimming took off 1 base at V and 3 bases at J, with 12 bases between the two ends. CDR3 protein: CASSLVTGSYTEAFF. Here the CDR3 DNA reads TGTGCCAGCAGCTTAGTGACGGGGTCCTACACTGAAGCTTTCTTT. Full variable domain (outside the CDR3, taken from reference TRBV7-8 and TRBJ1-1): GAGVSQSPRYKVAKRGQDVALRCDPISGHVSLFWYQQALGQGPEFLTYFQNEAQLDKSGLPSDRFFAERPEGSVSTLKIQRTQQEDSAVYLCASSLVTGSYTEAFFGQGTRLTVV.

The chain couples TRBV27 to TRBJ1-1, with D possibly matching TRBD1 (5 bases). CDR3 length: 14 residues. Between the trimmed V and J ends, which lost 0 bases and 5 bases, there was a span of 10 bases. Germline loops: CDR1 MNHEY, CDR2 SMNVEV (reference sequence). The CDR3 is CASSLSKGWTEAFF. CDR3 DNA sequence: TGTGCCAGCAGTTTATCGAAGGGGTGGACTGAAGCTTTCTTT.

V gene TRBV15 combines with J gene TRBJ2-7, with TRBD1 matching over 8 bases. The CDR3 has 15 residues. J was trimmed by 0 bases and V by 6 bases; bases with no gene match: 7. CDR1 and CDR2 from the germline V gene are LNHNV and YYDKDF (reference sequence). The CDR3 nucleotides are TGTGCCACCAGTCCGGCAGGGGGCAGCTCCTACGAGCAGTACTTC. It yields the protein CATSPAGGSSYEQYF.

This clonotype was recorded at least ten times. Here the CDR3 DNA reads TGTGCCAGCAGCTCTCTGCGGCCCGTCCCTACTAGCGGGGTCAGAGATACGCAGTATTTT. Translated, it gives CASSSLRPVPTSGVRDTQYF. The rearrangement joins TRBV7-8 to TRBJ2-3, with TRBD2 identical over 10 bases. CDR1 SGHVS and CDR2 FQNEAQ come from the germline V gene. V lost 4 bases, J lost 5 bases, and 21 bases stayed unmatched. The CDR3 consists of 20 residues.

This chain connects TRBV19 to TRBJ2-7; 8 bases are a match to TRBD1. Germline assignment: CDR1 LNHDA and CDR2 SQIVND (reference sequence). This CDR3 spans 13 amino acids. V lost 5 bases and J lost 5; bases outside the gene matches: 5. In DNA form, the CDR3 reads TGTGCCAGTAGTCCAGGGGGCTTCGACGAGCAGTACTTC. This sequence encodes CASSPGGFDEQYF.

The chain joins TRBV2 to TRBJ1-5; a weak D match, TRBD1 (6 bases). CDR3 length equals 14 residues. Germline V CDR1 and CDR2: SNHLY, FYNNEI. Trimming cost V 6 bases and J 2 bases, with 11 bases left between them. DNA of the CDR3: TGTGCCAGCAGGGACAGTGCCCGCAATCAGCCCCAGCATTTT. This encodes CASRDSARNQPQHF.

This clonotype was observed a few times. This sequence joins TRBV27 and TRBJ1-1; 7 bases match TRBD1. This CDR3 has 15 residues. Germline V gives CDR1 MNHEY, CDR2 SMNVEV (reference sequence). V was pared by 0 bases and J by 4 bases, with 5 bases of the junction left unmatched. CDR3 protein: CASSLSGGFGTEAFF. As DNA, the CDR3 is TGTGCCAGCAGTTTATCAGGGGGCTTTGGCACTGAAGCTTTCTTT.

The CDR3 coding sequence is TGTGCCAGCACTTTTACAGGGGGTCTTGGAAACACCATATATTTT. It encodes CASTFTGGLGNTIYF. The chain joins TRBV5-4 to TRBJ1-3, with 8 bases lining up with TRBD1. Looked up from germline, CDR1 is SGHNT and CDR2 is YYREEE (reference sequence). The CDR3 is made up of 15 amino acids. V was pared by 6 bases and J by 3 bases, with 8 bases of the junction left unmatched.

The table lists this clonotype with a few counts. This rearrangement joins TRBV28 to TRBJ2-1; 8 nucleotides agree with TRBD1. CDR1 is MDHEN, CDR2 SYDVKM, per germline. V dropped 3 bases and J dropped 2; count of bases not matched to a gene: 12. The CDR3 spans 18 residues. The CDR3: CASSFPSTGGFPYNEQFF. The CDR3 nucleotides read TGTGCCAGCAGTTTCCCTAGCACAGGGGGTTTCCCCTACAATGAGCAGTTCTTC.

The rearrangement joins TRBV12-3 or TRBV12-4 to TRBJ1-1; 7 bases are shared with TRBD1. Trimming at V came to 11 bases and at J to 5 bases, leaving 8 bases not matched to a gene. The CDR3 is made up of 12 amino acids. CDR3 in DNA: TGTGCCTGCGGCAACAGGGGAACTGAAGCTTTCTTT. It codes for CACGNRGTEAFF.

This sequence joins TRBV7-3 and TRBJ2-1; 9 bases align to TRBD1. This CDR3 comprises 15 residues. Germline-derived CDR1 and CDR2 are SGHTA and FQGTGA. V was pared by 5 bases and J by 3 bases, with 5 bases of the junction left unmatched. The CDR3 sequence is CASSEGTGSYNEQFF. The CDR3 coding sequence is TGTGCCAGCAGCGAGGGGACAGGGAGCTACAATGAGCAGTTCTTC.

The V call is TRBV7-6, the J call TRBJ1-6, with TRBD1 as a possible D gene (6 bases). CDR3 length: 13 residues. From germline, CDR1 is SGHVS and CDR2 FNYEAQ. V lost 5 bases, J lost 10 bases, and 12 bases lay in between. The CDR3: CASSSTGYSPLHF. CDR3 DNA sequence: TGTGCCAGCAGCAGCACAGGGTACTCACCCCTCCACTTT.

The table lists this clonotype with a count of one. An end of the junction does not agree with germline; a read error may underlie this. This CDR3 is CASSLMPGQEVEQYF. CDR3 nucleotide sequence: TGTGCTAGCAGCTTAATGCCCGGACAGGAAGTGGAGCAGTACTTC. The chain uses TRBV7-6 and TRBJ2-7, with 7 bases that match TRBD1. The germline V gene encodes CDR1 SGHVS and CDR2 FNYEAQ. The CDR3 loop spans 15 amino acids.